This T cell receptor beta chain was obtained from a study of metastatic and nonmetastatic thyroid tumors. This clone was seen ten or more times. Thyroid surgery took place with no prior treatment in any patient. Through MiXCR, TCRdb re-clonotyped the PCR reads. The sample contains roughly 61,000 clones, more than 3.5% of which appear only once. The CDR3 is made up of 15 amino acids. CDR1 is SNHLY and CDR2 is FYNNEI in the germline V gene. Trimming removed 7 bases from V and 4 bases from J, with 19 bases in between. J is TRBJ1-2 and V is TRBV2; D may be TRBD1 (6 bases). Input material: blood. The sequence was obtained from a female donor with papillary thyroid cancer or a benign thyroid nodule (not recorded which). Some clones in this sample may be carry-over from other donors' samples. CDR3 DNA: TGTGCCAGCATACGATTGGAGACAGGACCCTATGGCTACACCTTC. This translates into CASIRLETGPYGYTF.